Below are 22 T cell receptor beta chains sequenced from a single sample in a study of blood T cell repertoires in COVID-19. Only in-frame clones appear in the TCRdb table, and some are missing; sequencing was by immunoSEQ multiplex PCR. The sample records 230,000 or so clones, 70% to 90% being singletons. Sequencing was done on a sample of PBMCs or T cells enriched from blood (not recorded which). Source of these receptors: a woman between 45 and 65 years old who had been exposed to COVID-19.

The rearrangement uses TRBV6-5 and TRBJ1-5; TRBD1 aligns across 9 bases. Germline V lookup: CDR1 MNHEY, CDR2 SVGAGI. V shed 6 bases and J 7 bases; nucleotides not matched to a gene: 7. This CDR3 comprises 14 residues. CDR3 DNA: TGTGCCAGCAGCGCGGACAGGGGTCAACAGCCCCAGCATTTT. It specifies CASSADRGQQPQHF.

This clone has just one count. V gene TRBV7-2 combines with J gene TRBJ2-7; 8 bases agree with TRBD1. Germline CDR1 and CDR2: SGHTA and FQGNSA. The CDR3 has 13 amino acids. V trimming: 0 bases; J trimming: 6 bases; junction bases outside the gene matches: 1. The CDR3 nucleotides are TGTGCCAGCAGCTTAGCCGGACAGGGCGAGCAGTACTTC. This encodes CASSLAGQGEQYF.

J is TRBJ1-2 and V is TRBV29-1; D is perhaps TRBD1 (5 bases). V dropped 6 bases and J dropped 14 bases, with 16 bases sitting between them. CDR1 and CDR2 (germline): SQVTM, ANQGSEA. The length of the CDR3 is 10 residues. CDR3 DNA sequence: TGCAGCGTGCCGGAGGGGAACCTAACCTTC. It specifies CSVPEGNLTF.

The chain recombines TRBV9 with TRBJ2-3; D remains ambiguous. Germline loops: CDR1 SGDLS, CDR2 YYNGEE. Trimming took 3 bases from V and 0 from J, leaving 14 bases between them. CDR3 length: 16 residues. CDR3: CASSGLESSSTDTQYF. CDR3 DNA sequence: TGTGCCAGCAGCGGTCTAGAATCCTCTAGCACAGATACGCAGTATTTT.

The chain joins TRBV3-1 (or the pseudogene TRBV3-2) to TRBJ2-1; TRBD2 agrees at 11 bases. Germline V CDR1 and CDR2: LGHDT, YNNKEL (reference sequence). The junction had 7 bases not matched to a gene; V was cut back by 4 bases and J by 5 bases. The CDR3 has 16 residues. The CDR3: CASSLTGTSGNNEQFF. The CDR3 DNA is TGTGCCAGCAGCCTTACCGGGACTAGCGGAAACAATGAGCAGTTCTTC.

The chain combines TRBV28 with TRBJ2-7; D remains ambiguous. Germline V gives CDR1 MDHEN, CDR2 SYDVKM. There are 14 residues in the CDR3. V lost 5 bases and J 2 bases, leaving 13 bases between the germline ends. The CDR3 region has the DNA TGTGCCAGCAGTCCTCATCGACATCCCTACGAGCAGTACTTC. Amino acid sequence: CASSPHRHPYEQYF.

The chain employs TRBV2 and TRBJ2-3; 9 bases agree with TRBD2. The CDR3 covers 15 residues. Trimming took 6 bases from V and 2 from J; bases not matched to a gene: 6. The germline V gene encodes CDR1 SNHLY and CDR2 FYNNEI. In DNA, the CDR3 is TGTGCCAGCAGGCCGACTAGCGGATTCACAGATACGCAGTATTTT. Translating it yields CASRPTSGFTDTQYF.

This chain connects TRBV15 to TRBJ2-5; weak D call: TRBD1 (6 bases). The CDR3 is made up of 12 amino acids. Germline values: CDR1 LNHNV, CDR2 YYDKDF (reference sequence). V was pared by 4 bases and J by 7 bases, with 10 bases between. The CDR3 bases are TGTGCCACCAGCATTCCGACAGGGACCCAGTACTTC. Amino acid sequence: CATSIPTGTQYF.

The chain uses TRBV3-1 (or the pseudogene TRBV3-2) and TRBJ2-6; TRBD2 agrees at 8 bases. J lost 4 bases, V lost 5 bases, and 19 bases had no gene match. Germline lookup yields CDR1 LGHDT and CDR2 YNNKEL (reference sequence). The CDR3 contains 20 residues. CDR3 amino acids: CASSTWAGGRSQGGANVLTF. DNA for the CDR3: TGTGCCAGCAGCACCTGGGCGGGGGGCCGATCTCAGGGAGGGGCCAACGTCCTGACTTTC.

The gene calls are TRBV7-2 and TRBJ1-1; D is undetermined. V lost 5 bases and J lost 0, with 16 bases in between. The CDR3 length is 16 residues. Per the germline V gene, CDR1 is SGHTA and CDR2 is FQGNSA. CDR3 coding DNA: TGTGCCAGCAGCCCGCGGATCTTCTCTATGAACACTGAAGCTTTCTTT. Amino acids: CASSPRIFSMNTEAFF. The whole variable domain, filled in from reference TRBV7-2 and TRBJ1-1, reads GAGVSQSPSNKVTEKGKDVELRCDPISGHTALYWYRQSLGQGLEFLIYFQGNSAPDKSGLPSDRFSAERTGGSVSTLTIQRTQQEDSAVYLCASSPRIFSMNTEAFFGQGTRLTVV.

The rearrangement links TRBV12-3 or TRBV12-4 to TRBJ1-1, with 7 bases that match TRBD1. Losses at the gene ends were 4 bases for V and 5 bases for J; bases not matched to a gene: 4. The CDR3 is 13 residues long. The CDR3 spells CASSSDRVTEAFF. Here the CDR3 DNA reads TGTGCCAGCAGTTCCGACAGGGTTACTGAAGCTTTCTTT.

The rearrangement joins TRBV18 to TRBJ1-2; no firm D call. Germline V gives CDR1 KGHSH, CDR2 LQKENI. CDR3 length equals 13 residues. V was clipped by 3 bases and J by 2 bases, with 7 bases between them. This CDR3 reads CASSPKQNYGYTF. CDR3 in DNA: TGTGCCAGCTCACCGAAACAGAACTATGGCTACACCTTC. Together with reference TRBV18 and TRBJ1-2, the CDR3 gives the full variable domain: NAGVMQNPRHLVRRRGQEARLRCSPMKGHSHVYWYRQLPEEGLKFMVYLQKENIIDESGMPKERFSAEFPKEGPSILRIQQVVRGDSAAYFCASSPKQNYGYTFGSGTRLTVV.

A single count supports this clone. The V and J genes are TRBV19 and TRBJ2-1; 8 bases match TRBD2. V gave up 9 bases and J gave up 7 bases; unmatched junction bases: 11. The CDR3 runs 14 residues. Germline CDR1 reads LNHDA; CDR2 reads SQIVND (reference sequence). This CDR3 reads CASRTSGIKNEQFF. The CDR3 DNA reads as TGTGCCAGCAGAACTAGCGGTATCAAGAATGAGCAGTTCTTC.

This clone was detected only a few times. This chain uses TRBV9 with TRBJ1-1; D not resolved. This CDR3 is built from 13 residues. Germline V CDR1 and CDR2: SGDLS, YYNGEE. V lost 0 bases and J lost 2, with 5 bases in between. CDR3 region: CASSVGPNTEAFF. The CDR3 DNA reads TGTGCCAGCAGCGTAGGGCCCAACACTGAAGCTTTCTTT.

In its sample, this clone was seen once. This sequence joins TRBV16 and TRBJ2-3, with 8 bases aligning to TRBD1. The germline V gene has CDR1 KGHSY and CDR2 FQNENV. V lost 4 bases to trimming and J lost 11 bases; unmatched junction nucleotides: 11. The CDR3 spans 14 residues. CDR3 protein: CASSRAGGRGMQYF. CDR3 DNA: TGTGCCAGCAGCCGGGCAGGGGGCCGAGGTATGCAGTATTTT.

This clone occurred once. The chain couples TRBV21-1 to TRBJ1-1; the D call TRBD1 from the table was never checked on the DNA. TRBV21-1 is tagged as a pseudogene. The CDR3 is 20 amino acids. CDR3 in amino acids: CASSKALFDRAPSMNTEAFF. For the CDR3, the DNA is TGTGCCAGCAGCAAAGCGCTTTTCGACAGGGCTCCTAGTATGAACACTGAAGCTTTCTTT.

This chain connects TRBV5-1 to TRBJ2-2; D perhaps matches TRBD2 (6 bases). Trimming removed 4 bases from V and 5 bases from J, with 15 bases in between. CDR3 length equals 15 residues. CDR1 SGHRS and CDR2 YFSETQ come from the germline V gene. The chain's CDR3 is CASSPPMSGTGELFF. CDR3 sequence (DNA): TGCGCCAGCAGCCCTCCAATGAGCGGGACCGGGGAGCTGTTTTTT. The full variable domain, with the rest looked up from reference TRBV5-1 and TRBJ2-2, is KAGVTQTPRYLIKTRGQQVTLSCSPISGHRSVSWYQQTPGQGLQFLFEYFSETQRNKGNFPGRFSGRQFSNSRSEMNVSTLELGDSALYLCASSPPMSGTGELFFGEGSRLTVL.

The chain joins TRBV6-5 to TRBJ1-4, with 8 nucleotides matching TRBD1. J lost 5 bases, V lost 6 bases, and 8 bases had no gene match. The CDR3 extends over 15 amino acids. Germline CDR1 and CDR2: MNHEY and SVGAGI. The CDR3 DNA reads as TGTGCCAGCAGGCGAGAGACAGGGGTGAATGAAAAACTGTTTTTT. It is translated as CASRRETGVNEKLFF.

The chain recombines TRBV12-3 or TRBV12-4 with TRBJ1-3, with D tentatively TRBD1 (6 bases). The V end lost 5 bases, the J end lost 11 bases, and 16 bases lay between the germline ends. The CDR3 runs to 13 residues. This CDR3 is CASSDRTRGAIYF. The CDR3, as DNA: TGTGCCAGCAGTGACAGGACACGGGGGGCCATATATTTT.

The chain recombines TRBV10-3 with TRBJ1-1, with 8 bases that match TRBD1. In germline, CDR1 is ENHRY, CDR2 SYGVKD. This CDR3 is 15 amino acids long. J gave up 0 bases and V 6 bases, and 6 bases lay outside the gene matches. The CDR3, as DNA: TGTGCCATCAGCACTCACAGGGGGGTGAACACTGAAGCTTTCTTT. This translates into CAISTHRGVNTEAFF.

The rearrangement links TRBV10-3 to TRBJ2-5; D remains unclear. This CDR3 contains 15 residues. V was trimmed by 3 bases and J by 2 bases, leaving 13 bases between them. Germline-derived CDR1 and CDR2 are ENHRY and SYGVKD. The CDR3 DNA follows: TGTGCCATCAGTGACACAGCCAGAAATCAAGAGACCCAGTACTTC. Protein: CAISDTARNQETQYF.

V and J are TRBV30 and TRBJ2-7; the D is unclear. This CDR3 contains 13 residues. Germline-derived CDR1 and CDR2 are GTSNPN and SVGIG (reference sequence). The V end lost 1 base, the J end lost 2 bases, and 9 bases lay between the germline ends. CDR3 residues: CAWSGAATYEQYF. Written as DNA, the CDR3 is TGTGCCTGGAGTGGGGCTGCCACCTACGAGCAGTACTTC. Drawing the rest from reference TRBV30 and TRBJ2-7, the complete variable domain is SQTIHQWPATLVQPVGSPLSLECTVEGTSNPNLYWYRQAAGRGLQLLFYSVGIGQISSEVPQNLSASRPQDRQFILSSKKLLLSDSGFYLCAWSGAATYEQYFGPGTRLTVT.